The clone carrying this T cell receptor beta chain was observed a handful of times. Its antigen is unknown. The CDR3 totals 16 residues. Germline V CDR1 and CDR2: SGHTA, FQGNSA. The germline V and J ends were trimmed by 3 bases and 2 bases, with 16 bases remaining between them. The data derive from a study of CD8 T cells in ankylosing spondylitis. General study findings and limits: A motif of roughly eight highly homologous TCR beta variants was seen as apparently characteristic of ankylosing spondylitis blood. Earlier studies detected some motif variants in reactive arthritis synovial fluid and blood. Peripheral blood samples showed relatively rare disease-linked clones, and these clones were CD8+.

In making TCR beta libraries, quantitative 5'-RACE with molecular barcodes was used. Each CDR3 protein gets one entry after TCRdb re-called the 5' RACE reads with MiXCR. The repertoire holds 270,000 or so distinct CDR3 sequences, with over 15% as singletons. This chain uses TRBV7-2 with TRBJ2-5; a possible D gene is TRBD2 (5 bases). The TCR comes from a male donor with ankylosing spondylitis or in good health (not recorded which). Sequenced material: blood, either unsorted or a sorted T cell fraction (not recorded which). The CDR3 DNA reads TGTGCCAGCAGCTTGGCTCGGGATACATCACAAGAGACCCAGTACTTC. Its translation: CASSLARDTSQETQYF. Using reference TRBV7-2 and TRBJ2-5 for the parts outside the CDR3, the full variable domain is GAGVSQSPSNKVTEKGKDVELRCDPISGHTALYWYRQSLGQGLEFLIYFQGNSAPDKSGLPSDRFSAERTGGSVSTLTIQRTQQEDSAVYLCASSLARDTSQETQYFGPGTRLLVL.